The entry below describes one T cell receptor (beta chain). Its matching antigen is unknown. This specimen comes from a study of T cell responses to AZD1222 COVID-19 vaccine. Whole-study context: Second doses that came at about 4 or about 12 weeks were put together. The study, taken as a whole, reports: Repertoire sampling happened only post peak T cell response. The study found vaccine-associated CD4 TCRs spanning spike, dominant at 160-218 and 743-854. A rise in Spike-specific TCR breadth and depth followed two AZD1222 doses.

Measured with immunoSEQ multiplex PCR; TCRdb has only the in-frame clones, and not every one. Here the sample spans 54,000 or so clones, 88% being singletons. Trimming shortened V by 5 bases and J by 5 bases, and 15 bases separated the two germline ends. This CDR3 comprises 15 residues. The germline V gene encodes CDR1 MNHEY and CDR2 SMNVEV (reference sequence). The clonotype comes from an adult in good health. This chain joins TRBV27 and TRBJ1-4; D gene uncertain. The source material was peripheral blood, sampled on day 0 of AZD1222 vaccination. The CDR3 sequence is CASSPFPTGNEKLFF. In nucleotides, the CDR3 is TGTGCCAGCAGTCCGTTTCCGACGGGGAATGAAAAACTGTTTTTT.